The present entry profiles one T cell receptor (beta chain) with its context. Antigen: not known. CDR1 is SQVTM and CDR2 is ANQGSEA in the germline V gene. This CDR3 region has 15 residues. J gave up 2 bases and V 4 bases, and 5 bases lay outside the gene matches. The data belong to a study of shared clonotypes between healthy human individuals. Whole-study context: For every donor, three CD4 naive, three CD4 memory, two CD8 naive and one CD8 memory plates were used. Regarding the study as a whole: When naive CD4 clonotypes were compared across several donors, 5% to 5.5% were shared. Large depth notwithstanding, sorted-subset sequencing proved incomplete by rarefaction.

Selected positively for CCR7 and CD45RO-negative, naive CD8 cells excluded terminally differentiated effector memory CD45RA+ cells. Sequencing was at deep level. TCRdb's table, derived via immunoSEQ multiplex PCR, lists solely in-frame clones and lacks some. The sample carries nearly 600,000 clones, less than 97% recorded once. The source of this sequence is a woman aged 25 to 39 in good health. V gene TRBV29-1 combines with J gene TRBJ2-6; 7 bases map to TRBD2. The sample consisted of naive CD8+ T cells sorted from blood. CDR3 region: CSVGPGGAGANVLTF. CDR3 bases: TGCAGCGTTGGGCCTGGGGGGGCTGGGGCCAACGTCCTGACTTTC.